This T cell receptor beta chain stems from a study of cytomegalovirus exposure and HLA in healthy donors. As for the donors, each was a healthy bone marrow donor. PCR primers comprised 60 Vbeta and 13 Jbeta primers. The protocol was immunoSEQ multiplex PCR, while the TCRdb copy is restricted to in-frame clones and leaves out a portion. In total, the table holds about 40,000 clones. Study results and limitations: Among immune exposure information, only CMV serostatus was available. When a later analysis compared HLA-associated TCR beta chains with equally common others, the HLA-associated chains turned out to be more clonally expanded and to have lower generation probabilities.

To note about this clone: Its specificity is unknown.

The V gene's germline CDR1 is LNHDA and CDR2 SQIVND (reference sequence). The ends were cut back, 2 bases at V and 12 bases at J, with 14 bases in the middle. The CDR3 spans 13 residues. The chain joins TRBV19 to TRBJ1-5; unclear D gene. The clonotype was recovered from a human donor in good health. The sequenced sample was PBMCs. The CDR3 DNA sequence: TGTGCCAGTAGTATACGGGGATTGGTGAGCCAGCATTTT. Amino acids: CASSIRGLVSQHF.